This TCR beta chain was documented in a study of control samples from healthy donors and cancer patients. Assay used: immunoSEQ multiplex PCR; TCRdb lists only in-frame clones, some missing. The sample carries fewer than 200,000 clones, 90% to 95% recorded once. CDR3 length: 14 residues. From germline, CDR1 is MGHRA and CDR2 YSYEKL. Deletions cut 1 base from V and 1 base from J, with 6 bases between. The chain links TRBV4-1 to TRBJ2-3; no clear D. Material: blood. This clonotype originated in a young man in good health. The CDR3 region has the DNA TGCGCCAGCAGCCAAGTGTTGCGCACAGATACGCAGTATTTT. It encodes CASSQVLRTDTQYF.